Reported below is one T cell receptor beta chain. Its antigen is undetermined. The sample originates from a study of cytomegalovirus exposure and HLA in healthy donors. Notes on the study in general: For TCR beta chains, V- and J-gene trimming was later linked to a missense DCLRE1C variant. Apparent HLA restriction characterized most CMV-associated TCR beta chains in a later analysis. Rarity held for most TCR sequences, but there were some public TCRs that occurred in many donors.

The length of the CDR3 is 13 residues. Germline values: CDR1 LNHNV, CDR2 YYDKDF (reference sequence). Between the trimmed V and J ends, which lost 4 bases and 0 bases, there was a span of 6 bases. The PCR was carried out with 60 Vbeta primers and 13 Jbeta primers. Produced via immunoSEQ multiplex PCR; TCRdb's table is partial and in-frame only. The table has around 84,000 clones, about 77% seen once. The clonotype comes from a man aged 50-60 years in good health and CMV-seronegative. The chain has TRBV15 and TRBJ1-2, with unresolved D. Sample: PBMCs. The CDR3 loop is CATSIQANYGYTF. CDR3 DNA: TGTGCCACCAGCATCCAGGCTAACTATGGCTACACCTTC.